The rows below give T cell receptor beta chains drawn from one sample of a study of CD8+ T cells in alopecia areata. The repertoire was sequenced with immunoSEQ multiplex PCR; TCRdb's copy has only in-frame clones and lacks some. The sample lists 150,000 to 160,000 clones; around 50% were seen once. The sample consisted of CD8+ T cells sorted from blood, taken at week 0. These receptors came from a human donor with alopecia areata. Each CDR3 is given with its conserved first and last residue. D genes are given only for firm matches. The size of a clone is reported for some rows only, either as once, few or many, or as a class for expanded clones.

CDR3 DNA: TGCGCCAGCAGCCAAGATGTCGGCAGGGCAACACCCCTCCACTTT
CDR3 protein: CASSQDVGRATPLHF
J gene: TRBJ1-6
D gene: .
V gene: TRBV4-3
clone size: .

CDR3 DNA: TGCGCCAGCAGCCAGTTGACAGGGAGCGGCTATGGCTACACCTTC
CDR3 protein: CASSQLTGSGYGYTF
J gene: TRBJ1-2
D gene: TRBD1
V gene: TRBV4-3
clone size: .

CDR3 DNA: TGCAGCGTCCCACAGGGTGGCTATGGCTACACCTTC
CDR3 protein: CSVPQGGYGYTF
J gene: TRBJ1-2
D gene: .
V gene: TRBV29-1
clone size: few

CDR3 DNA: TGTGCCAGCAGCTTAGGCCGGGGGAGATCACCCCTCCACTTT
CDR3 protein: CASSLGRGRSPLHF
J gene: TRBJ1-6
D gene: .
V gene: TRBV13
clone size: few

CDR3 DNA: TGTGCCAGCAGCTCCATGAGAGAGGGCAGGGTCAATCAGCCCCAGCATTTT
CDR3 protein: CASSSMREGRVNQPQHF
J gene: TRBJ1-5
D gene: .
V gene: TRBV5-6
clone size: .

CDR3 DNA: TGTGCCAGCAGTGAAGGCGGGTTCAATCAGCCCCAGCATTTT
CDR3 protein: CASSEGGFNQPQHF
J gene: TRBJ1-5
D gene: .
V gene: TRBV2
clone size: few

CDR3 DNA: TGTGCCAGCAGCTTATTAGGGCTCACAGATACGCAGTATTTT
CDR3 protein: CASSLLGLTDTQYF
J gene: TRBJ2-3
D gene: .
V gene: TRBV7-2
clone size: .

CDR3 DNA: TGCGCCAGCAGCCAATCTTCCGAGAACCAAGAGACCCAGTACTTC
CDR3 protein: CASSQSSENQETQYF
J gene: TRBJ2-5
D gene: .
V gene: TRBV4-3
clone size: .

CDR3 DNA: TGTGCCAGCAGTGGAGCCGGGGCCGATGGCTACACCTTC
CDR3 protein: CASSGAGADGYTF
J gene: TRBJ1-2
D gene: .
V gene: TRBV25-1
clone size: .

CDR3 DNA: TGCGCCAGCAGCTCGGACAGCCGCACAGATACGCAGTATTTT
CDR3 protein: CASSSDSRTDTQYF
J gene: TRBJ2-3
D gene: .
V gene: TRBV5-1
clone size: .

CDR3 DNA: TGTGCCAGCACCCTTGGGCCAAACACTGAAGCTTTCTTT
CDR3 protein: CASTLGPNTEAFF
J gene: TRBJ1-1
D gene: .
V gene: TRBV27
clone size: .

CDR3 DNA: TGTGCCAGCAGCTTAGGGGGGCCGGCTTACGAGCAGTACTTC
CDR3 protein: CASSLGGPAYEQYF
J gene: TRBJ2-7
D gene: .
V gene: TRBV7-6
clone size: .

CDR3 DNA: TGTGCCATCAGCCAGGAAAATGAAAAACTGTTTTTT
CDR3 protein: CAISQENEKLFF
J gene: TRBJ1-4
D gene: .
V gene: TRBV10-3
clone size: .

CDR3 DNA: TGTGCCAGCAGCTTATCTTCAGGGGACGCCTATGGCTACACCTTC
CDR3 protein: CASSLSSGDAYGYTF
J gene: TRBJ1-2
D gene: .
V gene: TRBV7-9
clone size: .

CDR3 DNA: TGCGCCAGCAGCCAACGGTTGTCCTACGAGCAGTACTTC
CDR3 protein: CASSQRLSYEQYF
J gene: TRBJ2-7
D gene: .
V gene: TRBV4-1
clone size: .

CDR3 DNA: TGTGCCAGCAGCCGTAGCGCCGGGGAGCTGTTTTTT
CDR3 protein: CASSRSAGELFF
J gene: TRBJ2-2
D gene: .
V gene: TRBV7-9
clone size: .

CDR3 DNA: TGTGCCAGCAGTGAAGATCGTCCTGAAGCTTTCTTT
CDR3 protein: CASSEDRPEAFF
J gene: TRBJ1-1
D gene: .
V gene: TRBV2
clone size: .

CDR3 DNA: TGTGCCAGCAGCGTTAGACTAGCGGGGGATCCAGATACGCAGTATTTT
CDR3 protein: CASSVRLAGDPDTQYF
J gene: TRBJ2-3
D gene: TRBD2
V gene: TRBV9
clone size: .

CDR3 DNA: TGTGCCAGCAGTAACATACACGCCGCAACTAATGAAAAACTGTTTTTT
CDR3 protein: CASSNIHAATNEKLFF
J gene: TRBJ1-4
D gene: .
V gene: TRBV2
clone size: .

CDR3 DNA: TGCGCCAGCAGCCAAACAACTACATCCGAAGCTTTCTTT
CDR3 protein: CASSQTTTSEAFF
J gene: TRBJ1-1
D gene: .
V gene: TRBV4-3
clone size: few

CDR3 DNA: TGTGCCAGCAGCTCAGGATCTAGCACAGATACGCAGTATTTT
CDR3 protein: CASSSGSSTDTQYF
J gene: TRBJ2-3
D gene: .
V gene: TRBV7-9
clone size: few

CDR3 DNA: TGTGCCACCAGCACGATGCTTAACGCTGAAGCTTTCTTT
CDR3 protein: CATSTMLNAEAFF
J gene: TRBJ1-1
D gene: .
V gene: TRBV15
clone size: few

CDR3 DNA: TGTGCCAGCAGCCCCGGGGCCAACGTCCTGACTTTC
CDR3 protein: CASSPGANVLTF
J gene: TRBJ2-6
D gene: .
V gene: TRBV27
clone size: few

CDR3 DNA: TGCGCCAGCAGCCAAGAGGGAGCGGGGGGGCCTTGGAACATTCAGTACTTC
CDR3 protein: CASSQEGAGGPWNIQYF
J gene: TRBJ2-4
D gene: TRBD2
V gene: TRBV4-1
clone size: once

CDR3 DNA: TGTGCCAGCAGCCAAGGGACAGGCAGCTACAATGAGCAGTTCTTC
CDR3 protein: CASSQGTGSYNEQFF
J gene: TRBJ2-1
D gene: TRBD1
V gene: TRBV11-2
clone size: .

CDR3 DNA: TGTGCCTGGAGTGTAGGGGACCTTGTGACCGAGCAGTACTTC
CDR3 protein: CAWSVGDLVTEQYF
J gene: TRBJ2-7
D gene: .
V gene: TRBV30
clone size: .

CDR3 DNA: TGTGCCTGGAGTTTGGGAGGTAACGAGCAGTACTTC
CDR3 protein: CAWSLGGNEQYF
J gene: TRBJ2-7
D gene: .
V gene: TRBV30
clone size: .

CDR3 DNA: TGTGCCAGCCGACCGGGAGTGGCAGGGGGAAATCAGCCCCAGCATTTT
CDR3 protein: CASRPGVAGGNQPQHF
J gene: TRBJ1-5
D gene: TRBD1
V gene: TRBV2
clone size: .